This TCR beta chain emerged from a study of shared clonotypes between healthy human individuals. Study at large: CD8 memory received one plate per donor, CD8 naive two, CD4 memory three and CD4 naive three.

Authors' processing steps: Without quality scores, immunoSEQ junctional reads could not be filtered like full-length reads. The protocol was immunoSEQ multiplex PCR, while the TCRdb copy is restricted to in-frame clones and leaves out a portion. D and trimming were read from the DNA, whereas the V and J calls and clone size are those reported in that table. Among around 700,000 clones listed, about three quarters were seen once. Healthy and HIV-negative, the adult donors had no recent acute infections or vaccinations. Donors were Caucasian adults residing in Nashville, Tennessee, USA. The CDR3 length is 13 residues. Germline values: CDR1 SQVTM, CDR2 ANQGSEA. Between the trimmed V and J ends, which lost 5 bases and 6 bases, there was a span of 17 bases.

The TCR was taken from a woman aged 25 to 39 in good health. The material sequenced was memory CD4+ T cells sorted from blood. The subset: CD45RA-negative fraction. The chain recombines TRBV29-1 with TRBJ2-7; D is uncertain. Here the CDR3 reads CSVLPSRPGEQYF. The CDR3 DNA sequence: TGCAGCGTTCTCCCCAGCCGGCCGGGCGAGCAGTACTTC.